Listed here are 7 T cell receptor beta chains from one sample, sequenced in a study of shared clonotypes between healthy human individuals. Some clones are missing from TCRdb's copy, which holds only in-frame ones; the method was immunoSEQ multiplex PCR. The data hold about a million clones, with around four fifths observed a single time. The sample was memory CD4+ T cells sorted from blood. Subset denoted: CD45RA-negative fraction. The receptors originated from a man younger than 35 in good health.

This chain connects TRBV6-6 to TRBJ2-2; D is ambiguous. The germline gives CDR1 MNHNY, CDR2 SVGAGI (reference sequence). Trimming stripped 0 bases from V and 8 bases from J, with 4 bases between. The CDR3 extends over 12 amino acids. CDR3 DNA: TGTGCCAGCAGTTACTCAGCTGGGGAGCTGTTTTTT. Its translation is CASSYSAGELFF.

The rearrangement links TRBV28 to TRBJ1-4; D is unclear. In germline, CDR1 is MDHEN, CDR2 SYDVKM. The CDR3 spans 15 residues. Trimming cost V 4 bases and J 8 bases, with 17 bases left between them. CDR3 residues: CASSSPPPGGEKLFF. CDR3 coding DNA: TGTGCCAGCAGTTCCCCCCCACCTGGAGGGGAAAAACTGTTTTTT.

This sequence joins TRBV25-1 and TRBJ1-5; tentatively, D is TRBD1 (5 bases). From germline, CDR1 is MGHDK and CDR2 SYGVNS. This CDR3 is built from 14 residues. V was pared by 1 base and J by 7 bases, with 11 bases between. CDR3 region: CASSESGMGQPQHF. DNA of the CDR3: TGTGCCAGCAGTGAATCAGGGATGGGACAGCCCCAGCATTTT.

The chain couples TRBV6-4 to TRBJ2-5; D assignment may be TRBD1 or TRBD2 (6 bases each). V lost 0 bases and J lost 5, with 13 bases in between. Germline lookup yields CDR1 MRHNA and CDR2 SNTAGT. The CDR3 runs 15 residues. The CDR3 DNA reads TGTGCCAGCAGTGACTCGCTCCGGGGGCGGGAGACCCAGTACTTC. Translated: CASSDSLRGRETQYF.

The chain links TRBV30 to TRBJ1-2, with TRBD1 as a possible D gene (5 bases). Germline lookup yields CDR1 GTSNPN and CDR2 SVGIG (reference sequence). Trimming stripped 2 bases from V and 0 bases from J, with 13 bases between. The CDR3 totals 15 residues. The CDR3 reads CAWSQDRQANYGYTF. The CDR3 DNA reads TGTGCCTGGAGTCAAGACAGACAAGCTAACTATGGCTACACCTTC. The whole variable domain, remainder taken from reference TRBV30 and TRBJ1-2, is SQTIHQWPATLVQPVGSPLSLECTVEGTSNPNLYWYRQAAGRGLQLLFYSVGIGQISSEVPQNLSASRPQDRQFILSSKKLLLSDSGFYLCAWSQDRQANYGYTFGSGTRLTVV.

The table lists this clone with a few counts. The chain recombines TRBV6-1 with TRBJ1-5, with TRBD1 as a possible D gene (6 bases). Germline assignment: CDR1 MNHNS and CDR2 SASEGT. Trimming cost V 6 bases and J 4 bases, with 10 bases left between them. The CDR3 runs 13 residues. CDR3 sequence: CASRITGNQPQHF. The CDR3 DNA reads TGTGCCAGCAGGATAACAGGGAATCAGCCCCAGCATTTT.

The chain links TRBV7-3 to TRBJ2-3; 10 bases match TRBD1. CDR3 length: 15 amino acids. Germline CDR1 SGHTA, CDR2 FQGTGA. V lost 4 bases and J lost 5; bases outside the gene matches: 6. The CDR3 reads CASSSGQGRIDTQYF. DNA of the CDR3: TGTGCCAGCAGCTCGGGACAGGGGAGGATAGATACGCAGTATTTT.